This T cell receptor beta chain was found in a study of blood T cell repertoires in COVID-19. For the study at large: Acute and convalescent COVID-19 samples came from the United States, Italy and Spain. PBMCs, B-cell-depleted T cells, or T cells were the source of the cDNA or gDNA that made up the material.

In the authors' methods: Using reference gene primer amplification, nucleated cell counts were estimated. The method was immunoSEQ multiplex PCR; TCRdb's version includes in-frame clones alone and lacks a portion of them. V and J calls plus clone size are reproduced from that table; the DNA served to infer D and trimming. The data hold about 180,000 clones, with roughly 90% observed a single time. This CDR3 is 15 amino acids long. The V end lost 1 base, the J end lost 4 bases, and 14 bases lay between the germline ends. Germline loops: CDR1 SEHNR, CDR2 FQNEAQ (reference sequence). This receptor was identified in a man between 65 and 79 years old with active or convalescent COVID-19. The chain uses TRBV7-9 and TRBJ2-7; D is ambiguous. The material sequenced was peripheral blood. The CDR3 spells CASSLDAVLGYEQYF. In DNA, the CDR3 is TGTGCCAGCAGCTTAGACGCGGTGTTAGGATACGAGCAGTACTTC.